This TCR beta chain is drawn from a study of shared T cell receptors in the human thymus. The repertoire was sequenced with immunoSEQ multiplex PCR; TCRdb's copy has only in-frame clones and lacks some. The table includes about 660,000 clones, roughly 90% detected once. Trimming cost V 1 base and J 5 bases; bases outside gene matches: 1. The V gene's germline CDR1 is GTSNPN and CDR2 SVGIG (reference sequence). CDR3 length: 14 amino acids. These data were also filed under a second study, of human thymus T cells. That study adds: During corrective heart surgery, resections were taken, and the thymus tissue came from them. Apparent bias marked the V and J gene usage of thymic and blood repertoires.

The V call is TRBV30, the J call TRBJ2-1, with 11 bases fitting TRBD2. The TCR was taken from a boy under three years old with a congenital heart defect. Sequencing input: thymocytes. The CDR3 region is CAWSGGLADNEQFF. CDR3 nucleotides: TGTGCCTGGAGTGGGGGACTAGCGGACAATGAGCAGTTCTTC.